The rows below give T cell receptor beta chains drawn from one sample of a study of shared clonotypes between healthy human individuals. Sequencing used immunoSEQ multiplex PCR; TCRdb keeps in-frame clones, though not all of them. Among 1,500,000 or so clones listed, around 98.5% were seen once. Specimen: naive CD4+ T cells sorted from blood. The receptors here all came from a man aged 25-40 years in good health. The CDR3 runs from the conserved cysteine through the conserved F or W. D genes are given only for firm matches. Size tells how often a clone was seen (once, few, many) or the class of an expanded clone, and some rows leave it out.

>TRBD1|TRBJ2-2|TRBV7-8|-
TGTGCCAGCAGCTTAGATGTGTTCGGGACAGGACTCACCGGGGAGCTGTTTTTT
CASSLDVFGTGLTGELFF
>-|TRBJ2-3|TRBV7-6|-
TGTGCCAGCAGCTTAGGTTGGCTAGCGACAGATACGCAGTATTTT
CASSLGWLATDTQYF
>-|TRBJ2-7|TRBV10-3|-
TGTGCCACCACAACAAGGGGCGAGCAGTACTTC
CATTTRGEQYF
>TRBD2|TRBJ2-3|TRBV9|-
TGTGCCAGCAGACCAGCGGGAGGTGTCACAGATACGCAGTATTTT
CASRPAGGVTDTQYF
>-|TRBJ1-1|TRBV2|-
TGTGCCAGCAGCCTACCGGTGGCAGGGATGAACACTGAAGCTTTCTTT
CASSLPVAGMNTEAFF
>-|TRBJ2-7|TRBV7-8|-
TGTGCCAGCAGCTTAGACCACGAGCAGTACTTC
CASSLDHEQYF
>-|TRBJ2-1|TRBV2|-
TGTGCCAGCAGTGAGGTGGCTATCTACAATGAGCAGTTCTTC
CASSEVAIYNEQFF
>-|TRBJ2-5|TRBV18|-
TGTGCCAGCTCACCCCGACGGGGGGCGAGTGAGGGCCAAGAGACCCAGTACTTC
CASSPRRGASEGQETQYF
>-|TRBJ2-1|TRBV29-1|once
TGCAGCGTTGAAGCAGAGACATCCTACAATGAGCAGTTCTTC
CSVEAETSYNEQFF
>-|TRBJ2-1|TRBV6-5|-
TGTGCCAGCAGTTCCCCTGGGCAGAGGAATGAGCAGTTCTTC
CASSSPGQRNEQFF
>-|TRBJ2-7|TRBV11-2|-
TGTGCCAGCAGCCGCCCGGGGGGCGAGAACGAGCAGTACTTC
CASSRPGGENEQYF
>-|TRBJ1-5|TRBV21-1|-
TGTGCCAGACCAGGCGGGACGGAGAATAATCAGCCCCAGCATTTT
CARPGGTENNQPQHF
>TRBD2|TRBJ2-5|TRBV18|-
TGTGCCAGCTCACCGTTAGTCAGCGGGATTGAAGGACGGGAGACCCAGTACTTC
CASSPLVSGIEGRETQYF
>-|TRBJ2-1|TRBV6-5|-
TGTGCCAGCAGTTACTCGGAGGCCAATGAGCAGTTCTTC
CASSYSEANEQFF
>-|TRBJ2-1|TRBV25-1|-
TGTGCCAGCAGTGGCGGGACCCGGGGCAATGAGCAGTTCTTC
CASSGGTRGNEQFF
>TRBD2|TRBJ2-2|TRBV7-9|-
TGTGCCAGCAGCTTACTCGTGGCGGGAGACAACACCGGGGAGCTGTTTTTT
CASSLLVAGDNTGELFF
>TRBD1|TRBJ1-2|TRBV6-5|-
TGTGCCAGCAGTTACACGACAGGGGGCGCATATGGCTACACCTTC
CASSYTTGGAYGYTF
>-|TRBJ2-5|TRBV11-3|few
TGTGCCAGCAGCTTAGGCTCCCAAGAGACCCAGTACTTC
CASSLGSQETQYF
>-|TRBJ2-7|TRBV6-6|-
TGTGCCAGCAGTTACGCTGGGGCCCGGAGCTCCTACGAGCAGTACTTC
CASSYAGARSSYEQYF
>-|TRBJ2-3|TRBV27|-
TGTGCCAGCAGGCCACTAGAGTCTTTTCATACGCAGTATTTT
CASRPLESFHTQYF
>TRBD1|TRBJ2-7|TRBV5-1|-
TGCGCCAGCAGCCGGACGGCGCCGGGACAGGGTCCCCACGAGCAGTACTTC
CASSRTAPGQGPHEQYF
>-|TRBJ2-7|TRBV6-5|-
TGTGCCAGCAGTGGCCTTTCGGAGAGCTCCTACGAGCAGTACTTC
CASSGLSESSYEQYF
>TRBD2|TRBJ2-1|TRBV27|few
TGTGCCAGCAGCCTAATAGCGGGAGGTCCGTTGGGTGAGCAGTTCTTC
CASSLIAGGPLGEQFF
>-|TRBJ2-5|TRBV27|-
TGTGCCAGCAGTTGGTGGGGACAAAGAGAGACCCAGTACTTC
CASSWWGQRETQYF
>TRBD2|TRBJ2-7|TRBV27|-
TGTGCCAGCAGTGATAGACTAGCGGGAGGGCCTCGCGAGCAGTACTTC
CASSDRLAGGPREQYF
>TRBD1|TRBJ2-7|TRBV27|-
TGTGCCAGCAGCTCCGCCCAAAAGACAGGGTCGTACGAGCAGTACTTC
CASSSAQKTGSYEQYF